The source of this TCR beta chain is a study of cytomegalovirus exposure and HLA in healthy donors. Study findings and constraints: In an earlier analysis, productive rearrangement rates for most beta V segments clustered near 87% or 30%.

Among the donors, all were healthy bone marrow donors. Germline CDR1 reads MNHEY; CDR2 reads SMNVEV (reference sequence). The CDR3 spans 13 residues. Trimming left V 6 bases short and J 4 bases short, with 13 bases between. Concerning this clone: Its antigen is currently unknown.

The PCR had 60 Vbeta and 13 Jbeta primers. Produced via immunoSEQ multiplex PCR; TCRdb's table is partial and in-frame only. The table includes roughly 150,000 clones, approximately 80% detected once. This clonotype was sampled from a boy younger than 10 in good health and CMV-seronegative. The sample was PBMCs. The V and J genes are TRBV27 and TRBJ2-7, with D unresolved. DNA for the CDR3: TGTGCCAGCAGCCTTACCCCAACTTACGAGCAGTACTTC. This codes for CASSLTPTYEQYF.